These T cell receptor beta chains were read from a single sample in a study of monozygotic twins with cystic fibrosis. The data were produced by immunoSEQ multiplex PCR, yet TCRdb's version contains in-frame clones alone and is incomplete. The table lists roughly 11,000 clones, roughly 85% of them singletons. Sequencing was done on a sample of blood. The receptors originated from a man between 18 and 35 years old with cystic fibrosis. CDR3s include the opening cysteine and the closing phenylalanine or tryptophan. The order of the fields is J gene, D gene, CDR3 length, V gene, CDR3 protein, CDR3 DNA. D genes are given only for firm matches.

j_gene: TRBJ1-2
d_gene: .
len: 13
v_gene: TRBV30
CDR3aa: CAGFRRVTYGYTF
CDR3nt: TGTGCCGGATTTCGCCGAGTTACTTATGGCTACACCTTC

j_gene: TRBJ1-5
d_gene: TRBD1
len: 15
v_gene: TRBV5-1
CDR3aa: CASSLGQGFNQPQHF
CDR3nt: TGCGCCAGCAGCCTTGGACAGGGGTTTAATCAGCCCCAGCATTTT

j_gene: TRBJ2-5
d_gene: .
len: 14
v_gene: TRBV7-4
CDR3aa: CASSYLRPQETQYF
CDR3nt: TGTGCCAGCAGCTATCTTAGACCCCAAGAGACCCAGTACTTC

j_gene: TRBJ1-1
d_gene: .
len: 12
v_gene: TRBV29-1
CDR3aa: CSVGTGNTEAFF
CDR3nt: TGCAGCGTGGGGACGGGGAACACTGAAGCTTTCTTT

j_gene: TRBJ2-4
d_gene: .
len: 14
v_gene: TRBV4-3
CDR3aa: CASSQGPPPNIQYF
CDR3nt: TGCGCCAGCAGCCAAGGCCCCCCACCAAACATTCAGTACTTC

j_gene: TRBJ2-1
d_gene: TRBD2
len: 15
v_gene: TRBV7-9
CDR3aa: CASTPRGGSYNEQFF
CDR3nt: TGTGCCAGCACCCCTCGGGGGGGCTCCTACAATGAGCAGTTCTTC

j_gene: TRBJ1-6
d_gene: TRBD1
len: 12
v_gene: TRBV6-1
CDR3aa: CASNPTGLPLHF
CDR3nt: TGTGCCAGCAACCCGACAGGGCTACCCCTCCACTTT

j_gene: TRBJ2-5
d_gene: .
len: 13
v_gene: TRBV6-1
CDR3aa: CASRRGNQETQYF
CDR3nt: TGTGCCAGCAGAAGGGGGAACCAAGAGACCCAGTACTTC

j_gene: TRBJ2-3
d_gene: .
len: 13
v_gene: TRBV5-1
CDR3aa: CASSWGGEDTQYF
CDR3nt: TGCGCCAGCAGCTGGGGTGGGGAGGATACGCAGTATTTT

j_gene: TRBJ1-1
d_gene: .
len: 14
v_gene: TRBV7-9
CDR3aa: CASSPDGSDTEAFF
CDR3nt: TGTGCCAGCAGTCCTGACGGGTCAGACACTGAAGCTTTCTTT

j_gene: TRBJ2-7
d_gene: .
len: 15
v_gene: TRBV5-1
CDR3aa: CASSLGGVGYYEQYF
CDR3nt: TGCGCCAGCAGCTTAGGGGGAGTTGGTTACTACGAGCAGTACTTC

j_gene: TRBJ1-5
d_gene: .
len: 16
v_gene: TRBV2
CDR3aa: CASSEETAKVNQPQHF
CDR3nt: TGTGCCAGCAGTGAAGAGACAGCCAAAGTTAATCAGCCCCAGCATTTT

j_gene: TRBJ1-1
d_gene: .
len: 13
v_gene: TRBV30
CDR3aa: CAWSDVPGTEAFF
CDR3nt: TGTGCCTGGAGTGACGTTCCCGGGACAGAAGCTTTCTTT

j_gene: TRBJ2-5
d_gene: TRBD1
len: 15
v_gene: TRBV18
CDR3aa: CASSPKQGAGETQYF
CDR3nt: TGTGCCAGCTCACCGAAACAGGGGGCGGGAGAGACCCAGTACTTC

j_gene: TRBJ1-2
d_gene: .
len: 13
v_gene: TRBV11-2
CDR3aa: CASRNPGTNGYTF
CDR3nt: TGTGCCAGCAGAAACCCCGGGACGAATGGCTACACCTTC

j_gene: TRBJ1-5
d_gene: .
len: 15
v_gene: TRBV30
CDR3aa: CAWTTDRYSNQPQHF
CDR3nt: TGTGCCTGGACCACGGACCGGTATAGCAATCAGCCCCAGCATTTT

j_gene: TRBJ1-1
d_gene: .
len: 12
v_gene: TRBV6-5
CDR3aa: CASSGDSNEAFF
CDR3nt: TGTGCCAGCAGTGGAGACAGCAATGAAGCTTTCTTT

j_gene: TRBJ1-1
d_gene: TRBD1
len: 15
v_gene: TRBV6-4
CDR3aa: CASSENDRANTEAFF
CDR3nt: TGTGCCAGCAGTGAAAACGACAGGGCTAACACTGAAGCTTTCTTT

j_gene: TRBJ1-2
d_gene: TRBD1
len: 14
v_gene: TRBV7-2
CDR3aa: CASSQAGTGFGYTF
CDR3nt: TGTGCCAGCAGCCAAGCCGGGACAGGGTTCGGCTACACCTTC

j_gene: TRBJ2-7
d_gene: .
len: 12
v_gene: TRBV19
CDR3aa: CASGETIYEQYF
CDR3nt: TGTGCCAGTGGTGAGACGATCTACGAGCAGTACTTC

j_gene: TRBJ2-2
d_gene: .
len: 17
v_gene: TRBV7-9
CDR3aa: CASSSGGGLPNTGELFF
CDR3nt: TGTGCCAGCAGCTCAGGGGGGGGCCTCCCGAACACCGGGGAGCTGTTTTTT

j_gene: TRBJ1-1
d_gene: .
len: 12
v_gene: TRBV6-6
CDR3aa: CASSEIGEEAFF
CDR3nt: TGTGCCAGCAGTGAGATCGGCGAGGAAGCTTTCTTT

j_gene: TRBJ1-2
d_gene: .
len: 15
v_gene: TRBV19
CDR3aa: CASSTRAVRLSGYTF
CDR3nt: TGTGCCAGTAGTACCCGCGCGGTTCGACTTTCCGGCTACACCTTC

j_gene: TRBJ2-7
d_gene: TRBD2
len: 18
v_gene: TRBV18
CDR3aa: CASSPGSGLSPSRYEQYF
CDR3nt: TGTGCCAGCTCACCAGGTTCGGGACTAAGTCCGTCTAGATACGAGCAGTACTTC